A selection of T cell receptor beta chains follows, all from one sample in a study of early T cells in non-severe SARS-CoV-2 infection. TCRdb analysed the 5' RACE reads with MiXCR anew, one entry per CDR3 protein. The table has about 83,000 distinct CDR3 sequences, around an eighth seen once. Material for sequencing was whole blood. These receptors came from an adult who was a healthcare worker with PCR-confirmed SARS-CoV-2 infection or an uninfected control (not recorded which). CDR3s include the opening cysteine and the closing phenylalanine or tryptophan. Each record gives: D gene, clone size, J gene, V gene, CDR3 protein, CDR3 DNA. D genes are given only for firm matches. Clone sizes are given selectively: once, few, many, or a class where the clone is expanded.

TRBD1 - TRBJ2-5 TRBV20-1 CSAPYPPGQGGAGTQYF TGCAGTGCTCCATACCCTCCCGGACAGGGGGGGGCGGGGACCCAGTACTTC
- few TRBJ1-1 TRBV28 CASSFPRGRDKTEAFF TGTGCCAGCAGTTTCCCCCGGGGCAGAGATAAGACTGAAGCTTTCTTT
- many TRBJ1-4 TRBV4-2 CASSQGGNRGNEKLFF TGTGCCAGCAGCCAAGGGGGAAACAGAGGAAATGAAAAACTGTTTTTT
- - TRBJ1-4 TRBV6-6 CATQTTRKLFF TGTGCCACTCAAACGACCAGAAAACTGTTTTTT
TRBD2 - TRBJ2-3 TRBV28 CASSPHSGNTDTQYF TGTGCCAGCAGTCCTCATAGCGGGAACACAGATACGCAGTATTTT
TRBD2 many TRBJ2-1 TRBV30 CAWSEGTSVDEQFF TGTGCCTGGAGTGAGGGGACTAGCGTCGATGAGCAGTTCTTC
- few TRBJ1-1 TRBV5-1 CASSLLSTGGTEAFF TGCGCCAGCAGCTTGCTCTCAACCGGGGGCACTGAAGCTTTCTTT
- few TRBJ1-5 TRBV19 CASSIDHQGQPQHF TGTGCCAGTAGTATAGATCACCAGGGTCAGCCCCAGCATTTT
TRBD1 - TRBJ1-5 TRBV6-2/TRBV6-3 CASSKAWDSRGNQPQHF TGTGCCAGCAGTAAAGCCTGGGACAGCCGTGGCAATCAGCCCCAGCATTTT
TRBD1 many TRBJ1-1 TRBV6-6 CASRADRGVRAFF TGTGCCAGCAGAGCGGACAGGGGAGTGCGCGCTTTCTTT
TRBD1 few TRBJ2-7 TRBV5-1 CASRGQGEAIAYEQYF TGCGCCAGCAGAGGACAGGGTGAGGCCATTGCCTACGAGCAGTACTTC
TRBD2 few TRBJ2-1 TRBV6-2/TRBV6-3 CASRGLAGGTSF TGTGCCAGCAGGGGACTAGCGGGAGGCACGTCCTTC
TRBD2 few TRBJ2-7 TRBV20-1 CSALQRRGSVTYEQYF TGCAGTGCCCTACAAAGGCGGGGGAGCGTAACCTACGAGCAGTACTTC
TRBD2 few TRBJ2-7 TRBV6-6 CASSYAAGASPEQYF TGTGCCAGCAGTTATGCAGCGGGAGCTTCCCCCGAGCAGTACTTC
TRBD2 - TRBJ2-3 TRBV20-1 CSSPLAGDVADTQYF TGCAGTTCCCCACTAGCGGGAGATGTAGCAGATACGCAGTATTTT
TRBD1 - TRBJ2-7 TRBV5-4 CASSDKTGVNEQYF TGTGCCAGCAGCGATAAGACAGGGGTCAACGAGCAGTACTTC
TRBD2 few TRBJ2-7 TRBV3-1 CASSPGLAATYEQYF TGTGCCAGCAGCCCCGGACTAGCGGCAACCTACGAGCAGTACTTC
- - TRBJ1-2 TRBV5-5 CASSITVDYGYTF TGTGCCAGCAGCATTACAGTGGACTATGGCTACACCTTC
TRBD1 - TRBJ2-2 TRBV24-1 CATSDPGTGETGELFF TGTGCCACCAGTGATCCCGGGACAGGGGAAACCGGGGAGCTGTTTTTT
- many TRBJ1-1 TRBV20-1 CSARGREEAFF TGCAGTGCTAGAGGGAGGGAGGAGGCTTTCTTT
TRBD2 - TRBJ2-7 TRBV20-1 CSASFSGSFYEQYF TGCAGTGCTAGCTTCAGCGGGAGTTTCTACGAGCAGTACTTC
TRBD1 - TRBJ1-2 TRBV29-1 CSVIPGQGVSGYGYTF TGCAGCGTGATTCCGGGACAGGGAGTTAGTGGCTATGGCTACACCTTC
- - TRBJ2-5 TRBV14 CASSPGRETQYF TGTGCCAGCAGCCCAGGGCGAGAGACCCAGTACTTC
- many TRBJ1-1 TRBV6-5 CASSYGARYTEAFF TGTGCCAGCAGTTACGGTGCTCGGTACACTGAAGCTTTCTTT
TRBD2 few TRBJ2-7 TRBV20-1 CSARIAGGPGEQYF TGCAGTGCTAGAATCGCGGGAGGGCCCGGCGAGCAGTACTTC
- - TRBJ1-1 TRBV6-5 CASSYSGGNTEAFF TGTGCCAGCAGTTACTCGGGGGGGAACACTGAAGCTTTCTTT
TRBD2 - TRBJ2-7 TRBV7-2 CASSSGLAGAGIEQYF TGTGCCAGCAGCTCGGGACTAGCGGGAGCGGGTATCGAGCAGTACTTC
TRBD2 medium-sized TRBJ2-1 TRBV28 CASSLTGGSSYNEQFF TGTGCCAGCAGTTTAACGGGAGGGAGCTCCTACAATGAGCAGTTCTTC
- - TRBJ2-5 TRBV7-2 CASRTRLAGGQETQYF TGTGCCAGCCGGACCCGTCTGGCCGGGGGCCAGGAGACCCAGTACTTC
- once TRBJ1-1 TRBV29-1 CSAGQWATEAFF TGCAGCGCCGGACAGTGGGCCACTGAAGCTTTCTTT
TRBD2 - TRBJ2-3 TRBV2 CASSVGIAGGPPTDTQYF TGTGCCAGCAGTGTAGGAATAGCGGGAGGGCCTCCCACAGATACGCAGTATTTT
- - TRBJ1-1 TRBV9 CASSVDWNTEAFF TGTGCCAGCAGCGTAGATTGGAACACTGAAGCTTTCTTT
- - TRBJ2-1 TRBV12-3/TRBV12-4 CASSDGTGFSSYNEQFF TGTGCCAGCAGTGACGGGACTGGATTTTCATCCTACAATGAGCAGTTCTTC
- few TRBJ2-1 TRBV2 CASSEEWVYEQFF TGTGCCAGCAGTGAAGAGTGGGTGTATGAGCAGTTCTTC
TRBD2 many TRBJ2-7 TRBV10-3 CAISESLAGGEQYF TGTGCCATCAGTGAGTCACTAGCGGGTGGCGAGCAGTACTTC
- few TRBJ2-7 TRBV6-2/TRBV6-3 CASSYLEGSYEQYF TGTGCCAGCAGTTACCTGGAAGGCTCCTACGAGCAGTACTTC
- many TRBJ2-2 TRBV4-2 CASSQVTGTGELFF TGTGCCAGCAGCCAAGTCACTGGAACCGGGGAGCTGTTTTTT
TRBD2 few TRBJ2-5 TRBV7-8 CASSGGLNQETQYF TGTGCCAGCAGCGGGGGACTAAACCAAGAGACCCAGTACTTC
TRBD2 - TRBJ2-2 TRBV7-9 CASSLGGSGSSTGELFF TGTGCCAGCAGCTTAGGAGGAAGCGGGAGCAGCACCGGGGAGCTGTTTTTT
TRBD2 few TRBJ2-5 TRBV29-1 CSVLAGYQETQYF TGCAGCGTTCTAGCGGGTTACCAAGAGACCCAGTACTTC
- few TRBJ2-1 TRBV20-1 CSARFLGRVNEQFF TGCAGTGCTAGGTTCCTCGGCAGGGTCAATGAGCAGTTCTTC
- few TRBJ2-3 TRBV7-9 CASSPRRERGSTDTQYF TGTGCCAGCAGCCCCCGAAGAGAACGGGGAAGCACAGATACGCAGTATTTT
- few TRBJ1-1 TRBV27 CASSPSGRSTEAFF TGTGCCAGCAGTCCCAGCGGGCGGTCCACTGAAGCTTTCTTT
- few TRBJ2-3 TRBV3-1 CASSQRGYRTDTQYF TGTGCCAGCAGCCAACGGGGATACCGCACAGATACGCAGTATTTT
- many TRBJ1-2 TRBV25-1 CASSEMTNYGYTF TGTGCCAGCAGTGAGATGACAAACTATGGCTACACCTTC